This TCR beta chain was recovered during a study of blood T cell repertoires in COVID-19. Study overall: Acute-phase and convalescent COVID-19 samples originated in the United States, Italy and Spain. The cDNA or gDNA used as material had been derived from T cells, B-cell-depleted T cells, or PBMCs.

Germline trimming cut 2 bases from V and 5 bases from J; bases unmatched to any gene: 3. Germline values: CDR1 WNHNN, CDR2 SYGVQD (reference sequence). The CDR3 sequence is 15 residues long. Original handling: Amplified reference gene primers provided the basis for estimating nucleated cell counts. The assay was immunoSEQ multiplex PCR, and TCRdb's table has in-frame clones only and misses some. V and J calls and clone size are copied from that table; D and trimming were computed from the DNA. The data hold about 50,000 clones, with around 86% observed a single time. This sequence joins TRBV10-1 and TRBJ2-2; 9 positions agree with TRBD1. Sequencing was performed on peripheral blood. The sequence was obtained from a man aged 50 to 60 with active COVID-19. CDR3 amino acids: CASSEKGTGTGELFF. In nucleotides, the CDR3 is TGCGCCAGCAGTGAGAAAGGGACAGGGACCGGGGAGCTGTTTTTT.